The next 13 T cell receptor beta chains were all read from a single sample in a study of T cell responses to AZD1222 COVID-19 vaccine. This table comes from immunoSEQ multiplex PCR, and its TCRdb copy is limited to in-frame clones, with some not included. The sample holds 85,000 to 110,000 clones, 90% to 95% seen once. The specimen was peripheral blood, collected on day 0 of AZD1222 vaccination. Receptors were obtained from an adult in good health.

The CDR3 nucleotides are TGTGCCAGCAGCCTACTTACCTATAATTCACCCCTCCACTTT. This codes for CASSLLTYNSPLHF. The rearrangement links TRBV9 to TRBJ1-6; unclear D gene. Between the trimmed V and J ends, which lost 4 bases and 2 bases, there was a span of 7 bases. Germline values: CDR1 SGDLS, CDR2 YYNGEE. The CDR3 is 14 amino acids.

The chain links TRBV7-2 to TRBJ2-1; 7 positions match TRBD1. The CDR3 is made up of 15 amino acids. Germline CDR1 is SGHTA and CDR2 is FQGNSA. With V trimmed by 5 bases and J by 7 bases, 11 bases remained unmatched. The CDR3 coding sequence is TGTGCCAGCAGCCCCCAGACAGGGCTGGGGAATGAGCAGTTCTTC. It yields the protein CASSPQTGLGNEQFF.

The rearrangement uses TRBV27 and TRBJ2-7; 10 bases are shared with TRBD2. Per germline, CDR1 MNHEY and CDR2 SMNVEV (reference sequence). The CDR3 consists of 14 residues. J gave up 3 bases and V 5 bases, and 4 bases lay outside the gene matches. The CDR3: CASSILAGDYEQYF. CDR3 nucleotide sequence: TGTGCCAGCAGTATCCTAGCGGGGGACTACGAGCAGTACTTC.

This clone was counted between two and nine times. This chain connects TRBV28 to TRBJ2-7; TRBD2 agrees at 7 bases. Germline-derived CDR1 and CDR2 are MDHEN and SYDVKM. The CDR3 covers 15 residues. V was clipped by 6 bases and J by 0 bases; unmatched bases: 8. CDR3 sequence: CASRDSSGHSYEQYF. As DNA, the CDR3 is TGTGCCAGCAGGGATTCTAGCGGTCACTCCTACGAGCAGTACTTC.

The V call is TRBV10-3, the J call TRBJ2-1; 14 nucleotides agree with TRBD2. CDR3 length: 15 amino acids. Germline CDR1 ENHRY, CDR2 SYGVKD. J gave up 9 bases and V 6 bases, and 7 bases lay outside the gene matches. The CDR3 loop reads CAISQGTSGSLEQFF. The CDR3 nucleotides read TGTGCCATCAGCCAAGGGACTAGCGGGAGTCTTGAGCAGTTCTTC.

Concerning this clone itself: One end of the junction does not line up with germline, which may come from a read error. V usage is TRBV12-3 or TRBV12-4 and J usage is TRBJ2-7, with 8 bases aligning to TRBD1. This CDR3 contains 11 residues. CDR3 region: CASSLGTGDFF. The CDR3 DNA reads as TGTGCCAGCAGCCTGGGGACAGGAGACTTTTTC.

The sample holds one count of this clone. CDR3 loop: CASSLGGLTSIPYEQYF. CDR3 nucleotides: TGTGCCAGCAGCTTAGGGGGACTGACTAGCATCCCCTACGAGCAGTACTTC. The chain carries TRBV11-2 and TRBJ2-7; TRBD2 agrees at 7 bases. The CDR3 totals 17 residues. CDR1 is SGHAT and CDR2 is FQNNGV in the germline V gene. Trimming cost V 1 base and J 2 bases; bases outside gene matches: 11.

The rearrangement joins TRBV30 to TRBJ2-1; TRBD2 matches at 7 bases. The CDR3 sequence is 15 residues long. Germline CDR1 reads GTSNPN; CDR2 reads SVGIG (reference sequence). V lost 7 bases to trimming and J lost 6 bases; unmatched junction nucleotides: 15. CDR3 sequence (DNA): TGTGCCTCGCCCGAGGGGAGCGGGGATTCCAATGAGCAGTTCTTC. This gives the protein CASPEGSGDSNEQFF.

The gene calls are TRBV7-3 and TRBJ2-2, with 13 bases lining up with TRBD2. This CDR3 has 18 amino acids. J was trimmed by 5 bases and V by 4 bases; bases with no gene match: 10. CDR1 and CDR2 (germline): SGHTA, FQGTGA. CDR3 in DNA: TGTGCCAGCAGCTCTGGACTAGCGGGAGTCTACGGGACCGGGGAGCTGTTTTTT. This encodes CASSSGLAGVYGTGELFF.

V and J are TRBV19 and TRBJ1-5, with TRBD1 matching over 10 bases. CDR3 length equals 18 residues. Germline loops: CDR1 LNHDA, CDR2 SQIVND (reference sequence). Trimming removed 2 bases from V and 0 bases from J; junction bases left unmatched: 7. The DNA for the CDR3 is TGTGCCAGTAGTATATCGGGACAGGGGACGTTTAGCAATCAGCCCCAGCATTTT. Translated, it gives CASSISGQGTFSNQPQHF.

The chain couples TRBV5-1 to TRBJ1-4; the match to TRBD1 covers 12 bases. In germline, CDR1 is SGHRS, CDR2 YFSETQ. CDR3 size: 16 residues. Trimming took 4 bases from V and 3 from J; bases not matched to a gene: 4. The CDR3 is CASSPGQGASNEKLFF. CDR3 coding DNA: TGCGCCAGCAGCCCGGGACAGGGGGCCTCTAATGAAAAACTGTTTTTT.

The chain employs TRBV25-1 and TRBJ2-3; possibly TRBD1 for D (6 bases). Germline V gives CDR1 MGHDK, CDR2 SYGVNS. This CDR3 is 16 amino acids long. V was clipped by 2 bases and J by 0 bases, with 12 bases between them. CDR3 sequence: CASSEHGTSSTDTQYF. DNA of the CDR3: TGTGCCAGCAGTGAACACGGGACATCTAGCACAGATACGCAGTATTTT. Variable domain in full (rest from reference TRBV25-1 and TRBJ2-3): EADIYQTPRYLVIGTGKKITLECSQTMGHDKMYWYQQDPGMELHLIHYSYGVNSTEKGDLSSESTVSRIRTEHFPLTLESARPSHTSQYLCASSEHGTSSTDTQYFGPGTRLTVL.

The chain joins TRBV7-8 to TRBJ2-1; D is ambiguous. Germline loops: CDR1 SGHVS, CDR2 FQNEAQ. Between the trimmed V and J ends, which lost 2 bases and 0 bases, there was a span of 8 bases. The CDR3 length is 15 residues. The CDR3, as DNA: TGTGCCAGCAGCTTAACTCACCTCTCCTACAATGAGCAGTTCTTC. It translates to CASSLTHLSYNEQFF. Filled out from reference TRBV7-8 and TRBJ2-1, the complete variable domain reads GAGVSQSPRYKVAKRGQDVALRCDPISGHVSLFWYQQALGQGPEFLTYFQNEAQLDKSGLPSDRFFAERPEGSVSTLKIQRTQQEDSAVYLCASSLTHLSYNEQFFGPGTRLTVL.